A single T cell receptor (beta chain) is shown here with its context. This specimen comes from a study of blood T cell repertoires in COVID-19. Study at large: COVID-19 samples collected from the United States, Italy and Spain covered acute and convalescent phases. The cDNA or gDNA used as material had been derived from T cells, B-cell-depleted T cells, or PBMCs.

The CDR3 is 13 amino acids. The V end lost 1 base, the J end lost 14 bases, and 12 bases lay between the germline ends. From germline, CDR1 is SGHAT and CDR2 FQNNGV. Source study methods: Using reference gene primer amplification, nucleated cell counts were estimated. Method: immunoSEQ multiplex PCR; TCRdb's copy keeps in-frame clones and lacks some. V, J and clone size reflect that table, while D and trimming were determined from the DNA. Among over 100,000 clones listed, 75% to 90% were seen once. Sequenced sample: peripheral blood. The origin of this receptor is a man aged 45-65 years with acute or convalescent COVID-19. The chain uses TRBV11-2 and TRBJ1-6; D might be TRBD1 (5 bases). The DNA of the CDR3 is TGTGCCAGCAGCTTAGCAGGGAAGGAGACCCTCCACTTT. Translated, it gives CASSLAGKETLHF.